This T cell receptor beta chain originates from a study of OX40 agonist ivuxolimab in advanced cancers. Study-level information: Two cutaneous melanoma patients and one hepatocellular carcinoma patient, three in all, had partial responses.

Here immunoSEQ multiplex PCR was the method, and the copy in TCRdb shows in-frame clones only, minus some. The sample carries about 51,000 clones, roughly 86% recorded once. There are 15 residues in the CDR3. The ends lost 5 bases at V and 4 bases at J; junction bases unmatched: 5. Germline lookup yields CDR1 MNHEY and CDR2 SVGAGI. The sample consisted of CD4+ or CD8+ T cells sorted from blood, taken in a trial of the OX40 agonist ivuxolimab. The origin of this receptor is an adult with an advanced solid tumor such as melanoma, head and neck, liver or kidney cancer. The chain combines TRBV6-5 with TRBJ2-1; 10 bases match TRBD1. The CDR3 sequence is CASSATGQGYNEQFF. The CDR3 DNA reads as TGTGCCAGCAGTGCCACGGGACAGGGGTACAATGAGCAGTTCTTC.